The rows below give T cell receptor beta chains drawn from one sample of a study of T cells in Graves' hyperthyroidism and ophthalmopathy. MiXCR was run by TCRdb on the multiplex PCR reads, yielding one entry per CDR3 protein. The sample includes nearly 250,000 distinct CDR3 sequences, approximately 23% of them seen just once. Sequencing used blood. Every receptor here comes from a woman between 40 and 50 years old with Graves' ophthalmopathy. Both conserved end residues are part of each CDR3. A D gene is named only where the DNA matches it firmly. Clone size is not always given. Where it is, it says once, few, many or a class for expanded clones.

>many|TRBV5-1|TRBJ2-5|TRBD2
CASSLGTSGRTQETQYF
TGCGCCAGCAGCTTGGGGACTAGCGGGCGTACACAAGAGACCCAGTACTTC
>few|TRBV7-9|TRBJ2-2|NA
CASSDLRPGELFF
TGTGCCAGCAGCGACCTGCGGCCCGGGGAGCTGTTTTTT
>many|TRBV4-2|TRBJ1-5|TRBD1
CASSQVGQGGDQPQHF
TGTGCCAGCAGCCAAGTGGGACAGGGGGGGGATCAGCCCCAGCATTTT
>many|TRBV11-2|TRBJ1-1|NA
CASRRVSNTEAFF
TGTGCCAGCAGACGGGTGTCGAACACTGAAGCTTTCTTT
>many|TRBV20-1|TRBJ2-7|NA
CSARDIGSHEQYF
TGCAGTGCTAGAGATATCGGCTCCCACGAGCAGTACTTC
>NA|TRBV3-1|TRBJ1-1|TRBD1
CASSQTGQKNTEAFF
TGTGCCAGCAGCCAAACGGGACAGAAAAACACTGAAGCTTTCTTT
>many|TRBV29-1|TRBJ2-7|NA
CSVEGAGRAKQYF
TGCAGCGTTGAGGGGGCGGGCAGGGCCAAGCAGTACTTC
>many|TRBV19|TRBJ2-7|TRBD2
CATRTSGSSYEQYF
TGTGCCACCAGGACTAGCGGGAGCTCCTACGAGCAGTACTTC
>many|TRBV13|TRBJ1-5|TRBD1
CASSDREGHYRESNQPQHF
TGTGCCAGCAGCGACAGGGAAGGGCACTATAGAGAAAGCAATCAGCCCCAGCATTTT
>many|TRBV2|TRBJ1-4|TRBD1
CASSDPRTGEDSGKLFF
TGTGCCAGCAGTGATCCCCGGACAGGGGAGGATTCGGGAAAACTGTTTTTT
>few|TRBV12-3/TRBV12-4|TRBJ2-7|TRBD1
CASSFLTGASYEQYF
TGTGCCAGCAGTTTTTTGACAGGGGCCTCCTACGAGCAGTACTTC
>many|TRBV20-1|TRBJ1-1|NA
CSARAPKGVNTEAFF
TGCAGTGCTAGAGCACCAAAAGGGGTGAACACTGAAGCTTTCTTT
>many|TRBV6-5|TRBJ1-2|NA
CASSYSAGYGYTF
TGTGCCAGCAGTTACTCGGCGGGCTATGGCTACACCTTC
>many|TRBV24-1|TRBJ2-2|TRBD2
CATSDWSGRGAGELFF
TGTGCCACCAGTGATTGGAGCGGGAGAGGGGCCGGGGAGCTGTTTTTT
>many|TRBV7-9|TRBJ1-2|NA
CASSLTDDYGYTF
TGTGCCAGCAGCCTGACCGATGACTATGGCTACACCTTC
>NA|TRBV19|TRBJ2-5|NA
CASKDGGGAVETQYF
TGTGCCAGTAAGGATGGAGGGGGGGCCGTGGAGACCCAGTACTTC